Detailed here is one TCR beta chain. This entry belongs to a study of CD8 T cells in Susac syndrome. RNA was extracted with the RNeasy kit, and a quantity of about 0.45 to 1 ug was reverse transcribed using random hexamers. Amplification of the TCR beta CDR3 was carried out by immunoSEQ multiplex PCR, which spanned a total of 54 Vbeta and 13 Jbeta segments. TCRdb ran MiXCR on the immunoSEQ multiplex PCR reads and lists one entry per CDR3 protein. The sample shows about 150,000 distinct CDR3 sequences, approximately 94% of them seen only once. The ends lost 4 bases at V and 15 bases at J; junction bases unmatched: 7. The CDR3 totals 11 residues. Germline-derived CDR1 and CDR2 are GTSNPN and SVGIG (reference sequence).

The sample consisted of CD8+ T cells from PBMCs. The rearrangement links TRBV30 to TRBJ2-1, with 9 bases fitting TRBD1. This receptor was taken from a human donor with multiple sclerosis. The CDR3 DNA is TGTGCCTGGATTGTAAGGGACAGGGCGTTCTTC. It codes for CAWIVRDRAFF.